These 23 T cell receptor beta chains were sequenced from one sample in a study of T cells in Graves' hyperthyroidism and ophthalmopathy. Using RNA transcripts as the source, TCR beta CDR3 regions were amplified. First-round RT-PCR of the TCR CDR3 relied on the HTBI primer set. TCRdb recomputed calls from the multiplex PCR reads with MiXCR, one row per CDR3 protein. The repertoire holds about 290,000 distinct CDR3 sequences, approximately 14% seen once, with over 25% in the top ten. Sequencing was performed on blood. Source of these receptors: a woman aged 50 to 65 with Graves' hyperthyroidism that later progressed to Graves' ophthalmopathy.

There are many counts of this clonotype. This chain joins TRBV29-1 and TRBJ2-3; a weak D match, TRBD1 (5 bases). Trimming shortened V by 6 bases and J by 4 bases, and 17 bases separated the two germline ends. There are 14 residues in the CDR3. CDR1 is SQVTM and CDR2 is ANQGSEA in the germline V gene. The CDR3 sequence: CSVGGQGGADTQYF. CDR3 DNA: TGCAGCGTAGGCGGTCAGGGCGGCGCAGATACGCAGTATTTT.

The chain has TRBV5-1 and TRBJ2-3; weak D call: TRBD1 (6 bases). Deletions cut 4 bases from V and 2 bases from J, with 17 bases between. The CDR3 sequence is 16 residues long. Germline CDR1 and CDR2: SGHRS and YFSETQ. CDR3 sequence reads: CASSVPTQGPTDTQYF. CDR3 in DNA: TGCGCCAGCAGCGTGCCCACCCAGGGGCCCACAGATACGCAGTATTTT.

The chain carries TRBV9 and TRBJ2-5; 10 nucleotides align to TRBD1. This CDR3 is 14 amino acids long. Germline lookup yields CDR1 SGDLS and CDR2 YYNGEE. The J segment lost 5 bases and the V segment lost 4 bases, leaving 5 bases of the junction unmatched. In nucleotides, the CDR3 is TGTGCCAGCAGCACGACAGGGGGCTGGGAGACCCAGTACTTC. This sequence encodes CASSTTGGWETQYF. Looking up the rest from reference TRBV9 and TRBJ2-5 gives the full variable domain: DSGVTQTPKHLITATGQRVTLRCSPRSGDLSVYWYQQSLDQGLQFLIQYYNGEERAKGNILERFSAQQFPDLHSELNLSSLELGDSALYFCASSTTGGWETQYFGPGTRLLVL.

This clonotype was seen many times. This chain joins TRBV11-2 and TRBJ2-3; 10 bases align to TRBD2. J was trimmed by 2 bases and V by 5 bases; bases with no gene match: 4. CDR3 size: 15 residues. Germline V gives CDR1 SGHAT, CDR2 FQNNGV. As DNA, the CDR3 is TGTGCCAGCAGCCCACTAGCGGGAATCACAGATACGCAGTATTTT. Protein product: CASSPLAGITDTQYF.

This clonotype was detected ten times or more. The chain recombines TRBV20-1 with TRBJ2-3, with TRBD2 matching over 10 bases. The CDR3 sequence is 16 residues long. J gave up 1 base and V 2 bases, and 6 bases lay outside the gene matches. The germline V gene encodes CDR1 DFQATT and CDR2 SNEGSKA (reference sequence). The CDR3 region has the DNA TGCAGTGCTAGATCTGGACTAGCGGACCGCACAGATACGCAGTATTTT. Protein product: CSARSGLADRTDTQYF.

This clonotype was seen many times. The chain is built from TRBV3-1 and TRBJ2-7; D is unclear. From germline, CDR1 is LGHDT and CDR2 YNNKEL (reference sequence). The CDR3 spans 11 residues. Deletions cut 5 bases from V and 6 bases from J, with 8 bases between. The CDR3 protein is CASSSIGEQYF. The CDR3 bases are TGTGCCAGCAGCTCCATTGGCGAGCAGTACTTC.

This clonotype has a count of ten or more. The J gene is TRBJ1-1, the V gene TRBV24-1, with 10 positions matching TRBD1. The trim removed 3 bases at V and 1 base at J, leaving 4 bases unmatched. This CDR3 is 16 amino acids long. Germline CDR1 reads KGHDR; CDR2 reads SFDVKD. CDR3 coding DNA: TGTGCCACCAGTGATGGGGGACAGGGGAAGAACACTGAAGCTTTCTTT. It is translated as CATSDGGQGKNTEAFF.

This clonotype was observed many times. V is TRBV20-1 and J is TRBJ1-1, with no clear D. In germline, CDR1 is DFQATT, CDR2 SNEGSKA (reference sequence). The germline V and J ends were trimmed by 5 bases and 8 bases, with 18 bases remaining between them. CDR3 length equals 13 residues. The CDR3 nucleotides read TGCAGTGCTGGCCCTCCGGGGTTGGTGGAAGCTTTCTTT. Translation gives CSAGPPGLVEAFF.

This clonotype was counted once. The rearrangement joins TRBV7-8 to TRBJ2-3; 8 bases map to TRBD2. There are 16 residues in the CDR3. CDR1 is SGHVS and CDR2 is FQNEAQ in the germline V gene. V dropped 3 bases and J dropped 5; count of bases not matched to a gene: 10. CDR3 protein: CASSLTGLAVVDTQYF. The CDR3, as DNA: TGTGCCAGCAGCTTGACTGGACTAGCCGTGGTAGATACGCAGTATTTT.

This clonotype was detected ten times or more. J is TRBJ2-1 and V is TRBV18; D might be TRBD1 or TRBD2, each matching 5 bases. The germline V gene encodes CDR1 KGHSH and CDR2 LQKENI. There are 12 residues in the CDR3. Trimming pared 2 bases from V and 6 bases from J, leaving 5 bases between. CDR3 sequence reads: CASSPGTNEQFF. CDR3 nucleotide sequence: TGTGCCAGCTCACCAGGGACCAATGAGCAGTTCTTC.

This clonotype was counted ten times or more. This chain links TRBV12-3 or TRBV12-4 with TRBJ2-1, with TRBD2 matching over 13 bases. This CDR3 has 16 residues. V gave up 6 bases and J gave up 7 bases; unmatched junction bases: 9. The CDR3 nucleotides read TGTGCCAGCAGGCTTACTAGCGGGGGGGGTTGGAATGAGCAGTTCTTC. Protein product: CASRLTSGGGWNEQFF.

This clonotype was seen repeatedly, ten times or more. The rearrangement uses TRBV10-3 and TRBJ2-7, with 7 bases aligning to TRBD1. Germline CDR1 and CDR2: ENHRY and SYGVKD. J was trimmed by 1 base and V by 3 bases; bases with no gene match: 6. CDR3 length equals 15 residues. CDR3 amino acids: CAISDPGQVSYEQYF. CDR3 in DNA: TGTGCCATCAGTGATCCCGGACAGGTATCCTACGAGCAGTACTTC.

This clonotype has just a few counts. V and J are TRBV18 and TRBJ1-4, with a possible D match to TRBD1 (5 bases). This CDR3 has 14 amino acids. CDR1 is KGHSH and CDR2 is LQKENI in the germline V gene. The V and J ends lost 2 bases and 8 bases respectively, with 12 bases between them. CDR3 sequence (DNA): TGTGCCAGCTCACCAGGCCGAGGGGTAGAAAAACTGTTTTTT. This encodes CASSPGRGVEKLFF.

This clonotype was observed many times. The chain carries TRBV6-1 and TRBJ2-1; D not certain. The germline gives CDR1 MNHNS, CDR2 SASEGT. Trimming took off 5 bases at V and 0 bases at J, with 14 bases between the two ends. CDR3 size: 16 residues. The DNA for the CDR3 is TGTGCCAGCAGTTCACCGGTGAAAAGCTCCTACAATGAGCAGTTCTTC. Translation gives CASSSPVKSSYNEQFF.

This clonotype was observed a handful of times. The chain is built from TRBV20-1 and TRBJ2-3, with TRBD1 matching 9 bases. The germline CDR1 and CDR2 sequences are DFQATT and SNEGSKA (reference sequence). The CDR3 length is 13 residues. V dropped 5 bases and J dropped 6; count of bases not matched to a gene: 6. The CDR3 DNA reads TGCAGTGCTCCCGGGACAGGGAGGGATACGCAGTATTTT. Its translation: CSAPGTGRDTQYF.

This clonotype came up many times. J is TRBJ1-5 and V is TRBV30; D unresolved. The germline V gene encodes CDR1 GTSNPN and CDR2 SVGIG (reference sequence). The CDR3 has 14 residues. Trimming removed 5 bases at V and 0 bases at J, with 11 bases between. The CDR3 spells CAWDKGNSNQPQHF. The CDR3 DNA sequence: TGTGCCTGGGACAAGGGAAATAGCAATCAGCCCCAGCATTTT.

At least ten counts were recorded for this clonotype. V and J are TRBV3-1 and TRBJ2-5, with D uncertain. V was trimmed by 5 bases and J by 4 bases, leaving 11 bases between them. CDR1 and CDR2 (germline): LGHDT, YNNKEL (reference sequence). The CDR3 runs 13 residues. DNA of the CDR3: TGTGCCAGCAGCGAGGATAACTTAGAGACCCAGTACTTC. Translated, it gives CASSEDNLETQYF.

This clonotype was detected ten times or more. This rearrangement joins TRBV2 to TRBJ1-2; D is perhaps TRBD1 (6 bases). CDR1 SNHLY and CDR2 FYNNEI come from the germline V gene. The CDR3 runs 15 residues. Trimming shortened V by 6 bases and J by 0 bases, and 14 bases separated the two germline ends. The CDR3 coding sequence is TGTGCCAGCAGGGGACACCCCGCTACTAACTATGGCTACACCTTC. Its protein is CASRGHPATNYGYTF.

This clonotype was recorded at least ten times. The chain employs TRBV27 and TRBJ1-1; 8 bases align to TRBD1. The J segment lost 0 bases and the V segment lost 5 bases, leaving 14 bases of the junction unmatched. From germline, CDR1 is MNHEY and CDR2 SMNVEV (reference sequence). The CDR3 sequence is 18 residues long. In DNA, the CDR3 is TGTGCCAGCAGTGGGACCCCAGCAGGGGGCGGTCTGAACACTGAAGCTTTCTTT. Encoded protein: CASSGTPAGGGLNTEAFF.

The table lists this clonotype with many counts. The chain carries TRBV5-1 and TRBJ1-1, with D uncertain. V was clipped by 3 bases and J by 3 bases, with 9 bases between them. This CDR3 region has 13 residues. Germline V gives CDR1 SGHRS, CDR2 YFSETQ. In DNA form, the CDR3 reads TGCGCCAGCAGCTGGGGTGGGGACACTGAAGCTTTCTTT. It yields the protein CASSWGGDTEAFF.

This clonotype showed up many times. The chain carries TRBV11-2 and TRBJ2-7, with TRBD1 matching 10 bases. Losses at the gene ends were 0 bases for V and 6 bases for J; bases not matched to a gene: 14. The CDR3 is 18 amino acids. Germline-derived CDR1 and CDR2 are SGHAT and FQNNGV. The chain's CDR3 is CASSLEPLPGQGSLEQYF. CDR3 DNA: TGTGCCAGCAGCTTAGAGCCCTTACCGGGACAGGGGAGTCTCGAGCAGTACTTC.

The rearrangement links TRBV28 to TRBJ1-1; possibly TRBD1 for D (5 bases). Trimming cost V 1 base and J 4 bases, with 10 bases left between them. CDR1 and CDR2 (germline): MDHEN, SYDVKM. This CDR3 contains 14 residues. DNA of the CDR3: TGTGCCAGCAGTTTATTTGGGGGTCGCACTGAAGCTTTCTTT. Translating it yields CASSLFGGRTEAFF.

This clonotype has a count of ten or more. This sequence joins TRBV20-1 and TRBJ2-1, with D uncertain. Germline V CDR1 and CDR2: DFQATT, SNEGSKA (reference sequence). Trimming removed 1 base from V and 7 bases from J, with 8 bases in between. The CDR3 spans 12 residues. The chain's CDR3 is CSARVGRNEQFF. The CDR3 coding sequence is TGCAGTGCTAGAGTAGGCCGTAATGAGCAGTTCTTC.